The clone carrying this TCR beta chain was seen repeatedly, ten times or more. Its matching antigen is unknown. These data come from a study of spatial heterogeneity in lung cancer. Study-wide findings and caveats: Mutation counts in tumors were tracked by counts of expanded intratumoral alpha and beta TCRs.

From the 5' RACE reads, TCRdb called clonotypes with MiXCR, one entry per CDR3 protein. Of around 100,000 distinct CDR3 sequences in the sample, 4% to 4.5% were seen once. The CDR3 totals 15 residues. Per germline, CDR1 MNHEY and CDR2 SVGAGI. V was trimmed by 5 bases and J by 6 bases, leaving 20 bases between them. The time point denotes: sample taken at primary tumor resection. The clonotype comes from a male donor with early-stage non-small cell lung cancer. The sequencing used lung tumor tissue, collected at surgery. The chain links TRBV6-5 to TRBJ2-7, with D tentatively TRBD1 (6 bases). CDR3 protein: CASSKEYRTASEQYF. The CDR3 region has the DNA TGTGCCAGCAGTAAAGAGTATCGGACAGCTAGCGAGCAGTACTTC.